A single sample is the source of the 9 T cell receptor beta chains below, sequenced in a study of beta chain features in type 1 diabetes. Study-level points and caveats: Moderate yet significant TCRB CDR3 shortening was seen in Type 1 diabetes patients in all four CD4+ subsets.

Investigators reverse transcribed all isolated RNA, so they sequenced expressed TCRB transcripts. Only in-frame clones appear in the TCRdb table, and some are missing; sequencing was by immunoSEQ multiplex PCR. The sample lists more than 95,000 clones, over 25% occurring once. These receptors are not linked to any known antigen. Sequenced sample: central memory CD4+ T cells from blood. The receptors were gathered from a woman aged 18-30 years with type 1 diabetes.

The chain is built from TRBV13 and TRBJ2-7; the match to TRBD1 covers 9 bases. Trimming took 4 bases from V and 4 from J; bases not matched to a gene: 5. Germline CDR1 and CDR2: PRHDT and FYEKMQ (reference sequence). The CDR3 totals 14 residues. The CDR3 loop reads CASSSSTGGYEQYF. Here the CDR3 DNA reads TGTGCCAGCAGCTCCTCGACAGGGGGTTACGAGCAGTACTTC.

This clone was detected only a few times. V and J are TRBV10-3 and TRBJ2-2; no firm D call. Germline loops: CDR1 ENHRY, CDR2 SYGVKD. V was cut by 2 bases and J by 8 bases, with 12 bases left in between. The CDR3 runs 14 residues. CDR3 DNA: TGTGCCATCAGTGAGGCTGGGCGTGCAGGGGAGCTGTTTTTT. Residues: CAISEAGRAGELFF.

This clone has a handful of counts. CDR3 amino acids: CASSPGLALSSYEQYV. CDR3 nucleotide sequence: TGCGCCAGCAGCCCGGGACTAGCGCTCAGCTCCTACGAGCAGTACGTC. The V gene is TRBV5-1, the J gene TRBJ2-7; 10 bases are a match to TRBD2. Germline V gene sequence: CDR1 SGHRS, CDR2 YFSETQ. This CDR3 is 16 amino acids long. After removal of 4 bases from V and 0 bases from J, the junction contained 7 bases not matched to a gene.

Regarding this clone: Other DNA sequences of this sample code for an identical CDR3. The rearrangement joins TRBV5-6 to TRBJ2-7; D is unclear. Germline values: CDR1 SGHDT, CDR2 YYEEEE. V was shortened by 0 bases and J by 7 bases, with 20 bases between the two germline ends. CDR3 length: 16 residues. CDR3 nucleotides: TGTGCCAGCAGCTTGGCTTTCTCGGCGGCATCTAGGGAGCAGTACTTC. Protein sequence: CASSLAFSAASREQYF.

This sequence joins TRBV18 and TRBJ2-1; 12 bases map to TRBD1. This CDR3 comprises 14 residues. Germline V gene lookup returns CDR1 KGHSH and CDR2 LQKENI. V was clipped by 3 bases and J by 8 bases; unmatched bases: 2. This CDR3 reads CASSPGQGAHEQFF. Written as DNA, the CDR3 is TGTGCCAGCTCACCGGGACAGGGGGCACATGAGCAGTTCTTC.

The chain is built from TRBV18 and TRBJ2-7, with D unclear. The CDR3 sequence is 14 residues long. Germline V gives CDR1 KGHSH, CDR2 LQKENI. V gave up 2 bases and J gave up 3 bases, with 11 bases separating them. The DNA of the CDR3 is TGTGCCAGCTCACCATCCTTGAACAACTACGAGCAGTACGTC. Translation: CASSPSLNNYEQYV.

This clone has a handful of counts. V usage is TRBV2 and J usage is TRBJ1-3; 10 nucleotides agree with TRBD1. Germline V gene data show CDR1 as SNHLY and CDR2 as FYNNEI. The CDR3 extends over 14 amino acids. After removal of 8 bases from V and 2 bases from J, the junction contained 3 bases not matched to a gene. CDR3 DNA: TGTGCCAGCCGAGGGACAGGGGCTGGAAACACCATATATTTT. Translated: CASRGTGAGNTIYF. The whole variable domain, filled in from reference TRBV2 and TRBJ1-3, reads EPEVTQTPSHQVTQMGQEVILRCVPISNHLYFYWYRQILGQKVEFLVSFYNNEISEKSEIFDDQFSVERPDGSNFTLKIRSTKLEDSAMYFCASRGTGAGNTIYFGEGSWLTVV.

The gene calls are TRBV11-2 and TRBJ2-2; tentative D call: TRBD1 (6 bases). The CDR3 is 14 residues long. V was cut by 10 bases and J by 2 bases, with 14 bases left in between. Germline V gene data show CDR1 as SGHAT and CDR2 as FQNNGV. CDR3 in amino acids: CAIALDRNTGELFF. CDR3 sequence (DNA): TGTGCCATCGCTCTGGACAGAAACACCGGGGAGCTGTTTTTT.

This clone was detected a few times. The V gene is TRBV6-6, the J gene TRBJ2-7; 9 bases align to TRBD1. V lost 0 bases and J lost 3; bases outside the gene matches: 0. Germline V lookup: CDR1 MNHNY, CDR2 SVGAGI (reference sequence). CDR3 size: 14 residues. The CDR3 bases are TGTGCCAGCAGTTACTCGACAGGGGGCTACGAGCAGTACGTC. This encodes CASSYSTGGYEQYV.